This paragraph covers one T cell receptor (beta chain) sequence. The antigen remains unidentified. Germline V gene lookup returns CDR1 KGHSH and CDR2 LQKENI. V was cut by 6 bases and J by 4 bases, with 18 bases left in between. This CDR3 region has 15 residues. The data originate from a study of CD8 T cells in Susac syndrome. For the study at large: When their blood was taken, patients with Susac syndrome were therapy-naive, taking corticosteroids, or taking intravenous immunoglobulin alone.

Study results and limitations: CD4+ T cell repertoires in Susac syndrome exhibited no evidence of clonal expansion.

An amount of RNA that ranged from roughly 0.5 to 1 ug was reverse transcribed with random hexamers. TCRdb analysed the immunoSEQ multiplex PCR reads with MiXCR anew, one entry per CDR3 protein. The table shows 150,000 to 200,000 distinct CDR3 sequences, with around 94% occurring only once. The TCR was taken from a human donor with Susac syndrome. The source material was CD4+ T cells from PBMCs. V and J are TRBV18 and TRBJ1-2; D not certain. The DNA of the CDR3 is TGTGCCAGCTCGCACCCAGACTCCATTCCCTATGGCTACACCTTC. Translation: CASSHPDSIPYGYTF.